These T cell receptor beta chains were read from a single sample in a study of Graves' ophthalmopathy and Graves' hyperthyroidism. TCRdb redid the calling of the multiplex PCR reads with MiXCR, one entry per CDR3 protein. The sample contains about 400,000 distinct CDR3 sequences, 15% to 20% of which appear only once. The sequenced material came from peripheral blood. The source is a woman under 30 with Graves' ophthalmopathy. Both conserved end residues are part of each CDR3. The D gene is left open where the match is weak. Not all rows give a size; the values are once, few, many and, for expanded clones, a class.

cdr3_length	d_call	v_call	j_call	clone_size	cdr3_nt	cdr3_aa
15	TRBD1	TRBV7-3	TRBJ1-1	few	TGTGCCAGCAGCGAATACAGGGGGCCTAACACTGAAGCTTTCTTT	CASSEYRGPNTEAFF
16	-	TRBV20-1	TRBJ2-7	many	TGCAGTGCCAGGAAAAAGGACAGCCTTAGCTCCTACGAGCAGTACTTC	CSARKKDSLSSYEQYF
15	-	TRBV7-9	TRBJ2-7	many	TGTGCCAGCAGCCCAGACCGACCTCACTCCTACGAGCAGTACTTC	CASSPDRPHSYEQYF
16	TRBD2	TRBV12-3/TRBV12-4	TRBJ2-7	-	TGTGCCAGCAGTCCCCCTAGCGGGGCGGGGCGCTCCGAGCAGTACTTC	CASSPPSGAGRSEQYF
13	-	TRBV9	TRBJ2-2	many	TGTGCCAGCAGCTCAACGGGCACCGGGGAGCTGTTTTTT	CASSSTGTGELFF
15	TRBD1	TRBV6-6	TRBJ1-1	many	TGTGCCACCACGGGGACAGGGGGCTGGTACACTGAAGCTTTCTTT	CATTGTGGWYTEAFF
17	-	TRBV30	TRBJ1-5	many	TGTGCCTGGAGTGTGGAGGGCAGGGTCGGTCGCAATCAGCCCCAGCATTTT	CAWSVEGRVGRNQPQHF
15	TRBD2	TRBV7-2	TRBJ2-5	-	TGTGCCAGCAAAGTCGCGGGAGGGCTTAGTGAGACCCAGTACTTC	CASKVAGGLSETQYF
12	-	TRBV18	TRBJ1-1	many	TGTGCCAGCTCACGGGGAGTTACTGAAGCTTTCTTT	CASSRGVTEAFF
16	-	TRBV28	TRBJ2-7	-	TGTGCCAGCAGTACGCCCGTAAGGGGCGACGGCTACGAGCAGTACTTC	CASSTPVRGDGYEQYF
11	-	TRBV19	TRBJ1-2	many	TGTGCCAGTAGTGGAGGGGCCGGCTACACCTTC	CASSGGAGYTF
12	-	TRBV6-1	TRBJ2-5	many	TGTGCCAGCAGATTGTTGGGAGAGACCCAGTACTTC	CASRLLGETQYF
15	-	TRBV19	TRBJ2-5	many	TGTGCCAGTAGTATACAACTAGCCGGGCGAGAGACCCAGTACTTC	CASSIQLAGRETQYF
14	TRBD1	TRBV28	TRBJ1-5	many	TGTGCCAGCAGGGGACAGGGAAGGAGTCAGCCCCAGCATTTT	CASRGQGRSQPQHF
14	-	TRBV7-6	TRBJ2-5	-	TGTGCAAGCAAAATCGGGAGTCAGACGGAGACCCAGTACTTC	CASKIGSQTETQYF
16	TRBD1	TRBV9	TRBJ2-2	many	TGTGCCAGCAGCGTAGGGGCTAGGGGGCCCCCCGGGGAGCTGTTTTTT	CASSVGARGPPGELFF
15	-	TRBV6-5	TRBJ2-2	many	TGTGCCAGCAGACTAGACCCGGCGAACACCGGGGAGCTGTTTTTT	CASRLDPANTGELFF
14	-	TRBV7-8	TRBJ2-7	once	TGTGCCAGCAGCTTTTACGGGGGAGACTACGAGCAGTACTTC	CASSFYGGDYEQYF
14	-	TRBV7-2	TRBJ1-1	many	TGTGCCAGCAGCTTTGGACAGCAAAACACTGAAGCTTTCTTT	CASSFGQQNTEAFF
14	-	TRBV6-5	TRBJ1-6	many	TGTGCCAGCAGTTACTCGAAGGCGAATTCACCCCTCCACTTT	CASSYSKANSPLHF
16	TRBD1	TRBV30	TRBJ2-2	many	TGTGCCTGGAGAGGGGGCGCGTCGTCGAACACCGGGGAGCTGTTTTTT	CAWRGGASSNTGELFF
15	TRBD1	TRBV28	TRBJ2-7	-	TGTGCCACCCACTCAGCAGGGGACAGCCATAATAAGCAGTACTTC	CATHSAGDSHNKQYF
13	TRBD1	TRBV18	TRBJ1-1	many	TGTGCCAGCTCACCTACAGGGGGCACTGAAGCTTTCTTT	CASSPTGGTEAFF
15	TRBD1	TRBV12-3/TRBV12-4	TRBJ1-6	-	TGTGCCAGCAGTTTTGGTCAGGGGGGCAATTCACCCCTCCACTTT	CASSFGQGGNSPLHF
14	-	TRBV20-1	TRBJ2-7	many	TGCAGTGCTAGACGAAGGGAGGTCTCCTACGAGCAGTACTTC	CSARRREVSYEQYF
15	TRBD1	TRBV6-5	TRBJ1-2	many	TGTGCCAGCAGTTACCGTGGACAGGGCGGATATGGCTACACCTTC	CASSYRGQGGYGYTF
16	TRBD1	TRBV7-2	TRBJ2-5	many	TGTGCCAGCAGCCTTTCCGGGACAGTCCCTATCGAGACCCAGTACTTC	CASSLSGTVPIETQYF
14	TRBD1	TRBV20-1	TRBJ1-5	-	TGCAGTGCTAGAAAGGACAGGGTTGATCAGCCCCAGCATTTT	CSARKDRVDQPQHF
14	-	TRBV11-2	TRBJ2-5	many	TGTGCCAGCAGCTTAGCAGTAATTCAAGAGACCCAGTACTTC	CASSLAVIQETQYF
13	-	TRBV28	TRBJ1-5	many	TGTGCCAGCAGTTCTCGCGAGGATCAGCCCCAGCATTTT	CASSSREDQPQHF
12	-	TRBV10-3	TRBJ1-2	many	TGTGCCATCACTGACAACAACTATGGCTACACCTTC	CAITDNNYGYTF
15	TRBD2	TRBV20-1	TRBJ2-3	many	TGCAGTGCTAGAGGAGCGGGAGACCCCACAGATACGCAGTATTTT	CSARGAGDPTDTQYF
13	-	TRBV9	TRBJ2-5	many	TGTGCCAGCAGCCGGAGGGGAGCGGAGACCCAGTACTTC	CASSRRGAETQYF
14	TRBD1	TRBV24-1	TRBJ1-2	many	TGTGCCACCTATTCTACGACAGGGGGCGAAGGCTACACCTTC	CATYSTTGGEGYTF
15	-	TRBV6-1	TRBJ2-7	many	TGTGCCAGCAGTGGGGGACCGGGTGCCAGCTACGAGCAGTACTTC	CASSGGPGASYEQYF
15	TRBD1	TRBV28	TRBJ2-1	many	TGTGCCAGCAGTTTACCGGGACAGGGCTACAATGAGCAGTTCTTC	CASSLPGQGYNEQFF
15	TRBD2	TRBV6-2/TRBV6-3	TRBJ2-2	many	TGTGCCAGCAGCCCAAGACTAGCGGAAACCGGGGAGCTGTTTTTT	CASSPRLAETGELFF
15	TRBD1	TRBV7-6	TRBJ2-7	once	TGTGCCAGCAGCGACCCCAGGGGGAAAGACTACGAGCAGTACTTC	CASSDPRGKDYEQYF
15	TRBD2	TRBV11-2	TRBJ2-7	many	TGTGCCAGCAGCTCGGGACTAGCAGGCTCCTACGAGCAGTACTTC	CASSSGLAGSYEQYF
15	-	TRBV6-1	TRBJ1-3	many	TGTGCCAGCAGTCCAAAGACCGACTCTGGAAACACCATATATTTT	CASSPKTDSGNTIYF
14	-	TRBV28	TRBJ1-5	many	TGTGCCAGCAGTTTAGTGGCGGGCAATCAGCCCCAGCATTTT	CASSLVAGNQPQHF